Sequencing of this TCR beta chain was carried out in a study of long-term antiretroviral therapy in people with HIV (dated by TCRdb to about 2022). Turning to the overall study: The earliest samples were collected approximately a decade before the 2015 WHO recommendation for immediate ART, a period when ART was typically delayed until CD4 counts fell. This retrospective serial study examined whether starting ART and sustained HIV suppression were associated with changes in the composition and diversity of the TRB repertoire in peripheral blood. A total of 192 cryopreserved PBMC samples were contributed to the cohort by 30 adults with confirmed HIV infection, with samples collected serially over a mean of approximately 6 years (range 1-12). Among the approximately 32 participants with HIV, eleven were female. No cross-contamination during QIAcube processing was shown when test extractions of a monoclonal T-cell line were performed alongside about 30 polyclonal samples.

The V end loses 3 bases and the J end loses 1 base, and a stretch of 12 bases separates them. There are 15 amino acids in the CDR3, from cysteine to phenylalanine inclusive. Only CDR3 DNA is held: 45 bases, read in frame from base 1. The germline V gene (reference sequence) supplies CDR1 LNHDA and CDR2 SQIVND. The immunoSEQ hsTCRB v3.0 assay was used at survey level resolution to sequence the TRB variable region. The target sequencing depth for TRB was about 40,000-55,000 T-cell genomes per sample. Pooled TRB libraries were sequenced on an Illumina MiSeq with a v3 150-cycle kit. The authors' pipeline ran thus. Analysis of repertoires was carried out in R inside a reproducible Nextflow workflow spanning QC, data transformation and analysis. LymphoSeq2, an R package for AIRR-Seq data exploration, was used to implement custom analyses. A few samples that yielded fewer than 5000 total TRB sequences were excluded, so that under 200 HIV repertoires were analyzed. Of the approximately 190 retained HIV repertoires, approximately 60 were collected before and around 130 after ART initiation. Each repertoire was downsampled to 5000 TRB nucleotide sequences, and summary statistics were averaged across 100 downsampling iterations. Only TRB sequences with CDR3 regions of at least seven amino acids were retained for analysis. A Shannon entropy-derived clonality score and the Gini coefficient were used to measure diversity. Repertoire networks linked the top 5000 CDR3 amino acid sequences whenever two sequences differed by an edit distance of one. Antigen specificity groups and MHC restriction were predicted for TRB CDR3 amino acid sequences with GLIPH2. To flag known associations with CMV, EBV, HIV or tissue antigens, CDR3 amino acid sequences were compared against VDJdb and McPAS-TCR. Pre-ART, post-ART and control groups were compared with Wilcoxon signed-rank tests and Holm-Bonferroni correction. As stored in TCRdb, this immuneACCESS dataset retains in-frame rearrangements with V and J assigned. A fraction of the clones does not appear; measured against another copy, unresolved V genes explain less than half of the discrepancy, and the remainder lacks a known reason. For V, J and clone size, that table is used; D and trimming come from the DNA. This sample holds 24,000 or so clones; more than 75% were observed only once. The top ten clonotypes cover almost 5% of the sample.

Summary of the overall study and its limitations: The samples span the years 2004 to 2017, and the ART regimens used at that time may not be as effective as current regimens. Because PBMC availability was limited, only the TCR beta chain was sequenced, with no alpha chain pairing. Starting ART was linked to a significant rise in TRB diversity, yet even with long-term ART the diversity remained significantly lower than in transplant donor controls. Narrower CDR3 length ranges were observed in HIV repertoires than in controls, and an antigen-experienced repertoire with only a slight naive shift after ART was suggested by the network structure. Because pre-ART samples had limited cell numbers, profiling was done on unsorted PBMC rather than on sorted CD4+ and CD8+ T cells. At every time point, the repertoire was dominated by expanded TRB clones first identified before ART initiation, although this dominance fluctuated and, in many PLHIV, declined after ART. No data were available on ART adherence, viral resistance or therapy changes, limiting inferences about post-ART repertoire changes.

Inclusion was restricted to participants for whom at least one PBMC sample before ART initiation and at least two post-ART samples were available. Every participant with HIV received treatment in the United States of America. Cryopreserved samples of about 0.95-11 million PBMC were thawed and washed before DNA extraction. At the time of the earliest PBMC sample, participants with HIV were aged between about 23 and 54 years. Each participant contributed PBMC samples from 1-4 timepoints before ART initiation and 2-8 timepoints after ART initiation, with a median of 7 samples. For every participant, serial HIV viral load, CD4+ T-cell count, ART history and demographic data were obtained. Genomic DNA was extracted from unsorted PBMC with a Qiagen kit on a QIAcube, processed in batches of 12 samples. Comment on this clone: This receptor's antigen is unknown. No qualities accompany the bases; no much larger clone lies one base away.

The sequences come from unsorted PBMCs, collected 0.5 years after starting antiretroviral therapy. The chain employs TRBV19 and TRBJ1-1, with TRBD1 as a weak D call on 5 bases. This clonotype was obtained from a woman aged 40 to 55 with HIV. The CDR3 sequence is CASSMVGETNTEAFF. The sequenced DNA is TGTGCCAGTAGTATGGTGGGGGAGACGAACACTGAAGCTTTCTTT. Joined to the reference TRBV19 and TRBJ1-1 proteins, this CDR3 gives the full variable domain: DGGITQSPKYLFRKEGQNVTLSCEQNLNHDAMYWYRQDPGQGLRLIYYSQIVNDFQKGDIAEGYSVSREKKESFPLTVTSAQKNPTAFYLCASSMVGETNTEAFFGQGTRLTVV.